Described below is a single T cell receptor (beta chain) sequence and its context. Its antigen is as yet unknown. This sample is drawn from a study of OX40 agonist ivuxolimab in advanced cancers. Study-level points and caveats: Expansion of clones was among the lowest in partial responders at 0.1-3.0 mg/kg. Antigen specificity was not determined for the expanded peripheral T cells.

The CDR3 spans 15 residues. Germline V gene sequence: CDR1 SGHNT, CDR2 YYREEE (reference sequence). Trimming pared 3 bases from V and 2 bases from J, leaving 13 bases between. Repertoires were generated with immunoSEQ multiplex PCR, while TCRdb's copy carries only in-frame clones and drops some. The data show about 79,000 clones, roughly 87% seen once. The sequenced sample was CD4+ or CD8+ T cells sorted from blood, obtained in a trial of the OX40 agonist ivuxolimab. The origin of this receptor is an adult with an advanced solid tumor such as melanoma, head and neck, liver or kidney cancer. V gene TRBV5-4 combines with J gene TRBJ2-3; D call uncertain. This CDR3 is CASSSSQLSTDTQYF. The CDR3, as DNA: TGTGCCAGCAGCTCGAGTCAGCTATCCACAGATACGCAGTATTTT.